This entry lists 5 T cell receptor beta chains sequenced from one sample in a study of blood T cell repertoires in COVID-19. Measured with immunoSEQ multiplex PCR; TCRdb has only the in-frame clones, and not every one. The sample yields about 170,000 clones, roughly 89% seen once. The sequencing sample was made of peripheral blood. These receptor sequences come from a woman aged 50 to 60 with acute or convalescent COVID-19.

The chain recombines TRBV27 with TRBJ2-5, with D maybe TRBD2 (6 bases). The V and J ends lost 6 bases and 1 base respectively, with 15 bases between them. The length of the CDR3 is 15 residues. Germline-derived CDR1 and CDR2 are MNHEY and SMNVEV (reference sequence). CDR3: CASSRLGGPQETQYF. CDR3 nucleotides: TGTGCCAGCAGCCGTTTAGGAGGGCCCCAAGAGACCCAGTACTTC.

The CDR3 DNA follows: TGTGCCAGCAGCTTAGCAGCGGGGGCAGGGGCCCAGTACTTC. This translates into CASSLAAGAGAQYF. This rearrangement joins TRBV7-2 to TRBJ2-5, with 8 bases that match TRBD2. In germline, CDR1 is SGHTA, CDR2 FQGNSA. The CDR3 consists of 14 residues. V was clipped by 0 bases and J by 9 bases; unmatched bases: 6. The whole variable domain, filled in from reference TRBV7-2 and TRBJ2-5, reads GAGVSQSPSNKVTEKGKDVELRCDPISGHTALYWYRQSLGQGLEFLIYFQGNSAPDKSGLPSDRFSAERTGGSVSTLTIQRTQQEDSAVYLCASSLAAGAGAQYFGPGTRLLVL.

This clone has only one observation. The chain has TRBV9 and TRBJ1-2; D is possibly TRBD1 (6 bases). The CDR3 extends over 15 amino acids. The germline V gene encodes CDR1 SGDLS and CDR2 YYNGEE. V gave up 4 bases and J gave up 1 base, with 14 bases separating them. The CDR3 loop is CASSLQGSGNYGYTF. CDR3 DNA: TGTGCCAGCAGCCTTCAGGGGTCAGGTAACTATGGCTACACCTTC.

In DNA, the CDR3 is TGTGCCAGCAGTCCTTGGGCGAACACTGAAGCTTTCTTT. It specifies CASSPWANTEAFF. V is TRBV27 and J is TRBJ1-1, with D uncertain. Germline CDR1 is MNHEY and CDR2 is SMNVEV (reference sequence). The CDR3 sequence is 13 residues long. Trimming left V 5 bases short and J 1 base short, with 8 bases between.

The chain carries TRBV19 and TRBJ1-1; no firm D call. There are 16 residues in the CDR3. Trimming took off 4 bases at V and 1 base at J, with 16 bases between the two ends. The germline gives CDR1 LNHDA, CDR2 SQIVND (reference sequence). CDR3 protein: CASSTLQSGGNTEAFF. The CDR3 DNA is TGTGCCAGTAGTACGCTACAGTCTGGTGGGAACACTGAAGCTTTCTTT. Variable domain in full (rest from reference TRBV19 and TRBJ1-1): DGGITQSPKYLFRKEGQNVTLSCEQNLNHDAMYWYRQDPGQGLRLIYYSQIVNDFQKGDIAEGYSVSREKKESFPLTVTSAQKNPTAFYLCASSTLQSGGNTEAFFGQGTRLTVV.